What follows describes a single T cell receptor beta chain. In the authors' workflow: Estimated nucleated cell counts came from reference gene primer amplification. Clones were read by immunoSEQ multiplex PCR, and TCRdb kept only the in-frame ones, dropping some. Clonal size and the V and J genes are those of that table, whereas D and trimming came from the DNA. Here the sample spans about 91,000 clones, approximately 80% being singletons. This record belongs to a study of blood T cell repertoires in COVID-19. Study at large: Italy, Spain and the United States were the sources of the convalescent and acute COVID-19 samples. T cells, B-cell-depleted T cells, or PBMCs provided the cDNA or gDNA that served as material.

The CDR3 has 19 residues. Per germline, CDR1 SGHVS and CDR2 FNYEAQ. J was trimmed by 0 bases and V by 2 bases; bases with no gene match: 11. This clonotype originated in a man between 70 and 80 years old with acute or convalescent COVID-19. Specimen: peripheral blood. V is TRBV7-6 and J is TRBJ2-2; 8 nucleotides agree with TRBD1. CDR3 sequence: CASSLSRGRTTANTGELFF. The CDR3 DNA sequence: TGTGCCAGCAGCTTAAGCAGGGGGCGAACCACTGCGAACACCGGGGAGCTGTTTTTT.